Following are 13 T cell receptor beta chains from one sample sequenced in a study of shared clonotypes between healthy human individuals (dated by TCRdb to the early 2020s). The method behind the library was the immunoSEQ multiplex PCR assay. TCRdb stores this immuneACCESS table with in-frame sequences only. Part of the clones is absent; in the studies checked, under half of the shortfall reflects unresolved V genes, and no reason is known for the rest. This sample holds about 2.4 million clones; 93% were observed only once. The biggest ten clones account for 0.36% of the sample. The sample was naive CD4+ T cells from PBMCs. The cell subset or site label on this specimen signifies: CD45RA+ positively selected. The receptors here all came from a man aged 18 to 29 in good health. Some clones in this sample may be carry-over from other donors' samples.

The V gene is TRBV28, the J gene TRBJ2-7; 8 bases fit TRBD1. V lost 6 bases and J lost 2; bases outside the gene matches: 9. The CDR3 loop spans 15 amino acids. Germline CDR1 and CDR2: MDHEN and SYDVKM. CDR3 sequence reads: CASSPAPGQAYEQYF. The DNA of the CDR3 is TGTGCCAGCAGCCCCGCCCCGGGACAGGCCTACGAGCAGTACTTC.

V and J are TRBV18 and TRBJ2-3; D perhaps matches TRBD1 (6 bases). CDR1 and CDR2 from the germline V gene are KGHSH and LQKENI. The germline V and J ends were trimmed by 1 base and 4 bases, with 12 bases remaining between them. The CDR3 is made up of 15 amino acids. The CDR3 loop is CASSPRDRYADTQYF. CDR3 nucleotides: TGTGCCAGCTCACCACGCGACAGGTACGCAGATACGCAGTATTTT.

V and J are TRBV15 and TRBJ1-1; 8 bases align to TRBD1. J was trimmed by 3 bases and V by 0 bases; bases with no gene match: 6. The CDR3 spans 16 residues. Germline V gives CDR1 LNHNV, CDR2 YYDKDF (reference sequence). CDR3 sequence (DNA): TGTGCCACCAGCAGAGATGCAGGGGGCGCGTACACTGAAGCTTTCTTT. The encoded protein is CATSRDAGGAYTEAFF.

V usage is TRBV5-4 and J usage is TRBJ2-1; TRBD2 aligns across 10 bases. The V gene end was trimmed by 4 bases and the J gene end by 8 bases; junction bases not matched to a gene: 6. Germline CDR1 SGHNT, CDR2 YYREEE (reference sequence). This CDR3 spans 14 amino acids. The CDR3 spells CASSRAGGPYEQFF. CDR3 in DNA: TGTGCCAGCAGCCGAGCGGGAGGGCCCTATGAGCAGTTCTTC.

Notes on this clone: Other DNA sequences of this sample code for an identical CDR3. The chain has TRBV7-3 and TRBJ2-1; either TRBD1 or TRBD2 may fit D (5 bases each). Trimming shortened V by 0 bases and J by 0 bases, and 9 bases separated the two germline ends. Germline V gene data show CDR1 as SGHTA and CDR2 as FQGTGA. The CDR3 consists of 16 residues. CDR3 nucleotide sequence: TGTGCCAGCAGCTTAACGCCAGGGAGCTCCTACAATGAGCAGTTCTTC. This translates into CASSLTPGSSYNEQFF.

V gene TRBV28 combines with J gene TRBJ2-2; TRBD1 matches at 7 bases. Per the germline V gene, CDR1 is MDHEN and CDR2 is SYDVKM. This CDR3 spans 13 amino acids. V shed 6 bases and J 7 bases; nucleotides not matched to a gene: 5. The CDR3 DNA follows: TGTGCCAGCAGGTACAGGGGTGGCGGGGAGCTGTTTTTT. This gives the protein CASRYRGGGELFF.

CDR3 protein: CATSRPGGQGEKLFF. CDR3 sequence (DNA): TGTGCCACCAGCAGACCCGGGGGACAGGGAGAAAAACTGTTTTTT. The chain couples TRBV15 to TRBJ1-4; 9 positions agree with TRBD1. CDR1 is LNHNV and CDR2 is YYDKDF in the germline V gene (reference sequence). The CDR3 runs to 15 residues. Germline trimming cut 2 bases from V and 8 bases from J; bases unmatched to any gene: 6.

Worth noting for this clone: Other DNA sequences in the same sample also yield this CDR3. The rearrangement uses TRBV20-1 and TRBJ2-5; D gene ambiguous. CDR1 DFQATT and CDR2 SNEGSKA come from the germline V gene (reference sequence). The CDR3 is made up of 10 amino acids. V lost 3 bases and J lost 5, with 4 bases in between. CDR3 region: CSARKETQYF. The CDR3 nucleotides read TGCAGTGCTAGGAAGGAGACCCAGTACTTC.

The J gene is TRBJ2-3, the V gene TRBV7-2; 14 bases map to TRBD2. The CDR3 runs to 15 residues. Germline loops: CDR1 SGHTA, CDR2 FQGNSA. V was clipped by 1 base and J by 9 bases; unmatched bases: 3. CDR3 protein: CASSLGTSGRRTQYF. The CDR3 DNA is TGTGCCAGCAGCTTAGGGACTAGCGGGAGGAGGACGCAGTATTTT.

This clone has a handful of counts. The chain has TRBV5-4 and TRBJ1-4, with 7 bases aligning to TRBD1. V dropped 0 bases and J dropped 12; count of bases not matched to a gene: 8. Germline CDR1 and CDR2: SGHNT and YYREEE (reference sequence). The CDR3 covers 14 residues. The CDR3 protein is CASSLAGGQVELFF. The CDR3 DNA sequence: TGTGCCAGCAGCTTGGCTGGAGGACAGGTCGAACTGTTTTTT.

The rearrangement uses TRBV5-1 and TRBJ2-1; TRBD1 aligns across 9 bases. After removal of 4 bases from V and 4 bases from J, the junction contained 9 bases not matched to a gene. Germline values: CDR1 SGHRS, CDR2 YFSETQ. The CDR3 runs to 16 residues. The DNA of the CDR3 is TGCGCCAGCAGCGAGTCCGGGACAGGGTTTTACAATGAGCAGTTCTTC. Amino acid sequence: CASSESGTGFYNEQFF.

In regard to this clone: In the same sample, other DNA sequences code for this CDR3. This sequence joins TRBV7-3 and TRBJ1-2; the D is unclear. The CDR3 is 13 amino acids. The V gene lost 6 bases and the J gene lost 2 bases, with 10 bases spanning the gap. Germline-derived CDR1 and CDR2 are SGHTA and FQGTGA. CDR3 protein: CASSLQPNYGYTF. In DNA, the CDR3 is TGTGCCAGCAGTTTGCAGCCCAACTATGGCTACACCTTC.

The CDR3 sequence is CASSLEMGSNQPQHF. CDR3 coding DNA: TGTGCCAGCAGCTTAGAGATGGGTAGCAATCAGCCCCAGCATTTT. The chain uses TRBV11-2 and TRBJ1-5; D gene ambiguous. CDR1 is SGHAT and CDR2 is FQNNGV in the germline V gene. CDR3 size: 15 residues. V lost 0 bases, J lost 0 bases, and 6 bases lay in between.